This T cell receptor (beta chain) was observed in a study of control samples from healthy donors and cancer patients. Trimming removed 7 bases from V and 0 bases from J, with 19 bases in between. Per germline, CDR1 LGHNA and CDR2 YNFKEQ. CDR3 length: 16 amino acids. Repertoires were generated with immunoSEQ multiplex PCR, while TCRdb's copy carries only in-frame clones and drops some. This repertoire shows roughly 450,000 clones, 75% to 95% found once; its top ten account for 5% to 8%. Material: PBMCs. This sequence joins TRBV4-2 and TRBJ2-7; D could derive from TRBD1 or TRBD2 (5 bases each). This clonotype originated in a man aged 40-49 years with head and neck cancer. DNA of the CDR3: TGTGCCAGCAAAGTGAACGACCGGGACCTCTCCTACGAGCAGTACTTC. This sequence encodes CASKVNDRDLSYEQYF.